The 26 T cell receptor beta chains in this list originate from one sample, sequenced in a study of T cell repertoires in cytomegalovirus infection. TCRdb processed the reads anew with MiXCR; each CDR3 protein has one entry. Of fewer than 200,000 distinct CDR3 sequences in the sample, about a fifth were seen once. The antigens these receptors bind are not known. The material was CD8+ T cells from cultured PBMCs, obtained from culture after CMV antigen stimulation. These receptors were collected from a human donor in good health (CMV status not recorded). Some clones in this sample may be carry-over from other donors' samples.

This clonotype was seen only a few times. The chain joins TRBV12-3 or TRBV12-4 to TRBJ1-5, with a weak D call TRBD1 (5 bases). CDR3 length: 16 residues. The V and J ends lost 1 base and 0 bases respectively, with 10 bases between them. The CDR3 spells CASSLGGLYSNQPQHF. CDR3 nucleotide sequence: TGTGCCAGCAGTTTAGGGGGACTGTATAGCAATCAGCCCCAGCATTTT.

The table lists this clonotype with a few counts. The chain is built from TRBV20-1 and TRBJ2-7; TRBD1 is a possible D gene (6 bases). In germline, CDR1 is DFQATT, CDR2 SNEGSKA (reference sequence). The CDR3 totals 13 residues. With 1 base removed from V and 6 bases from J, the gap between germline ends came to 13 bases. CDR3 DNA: TGCAGTGCTAGAGCAACAGGGTCGCGCGAGCAGTACTTC. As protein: CSARATGSREQYF.

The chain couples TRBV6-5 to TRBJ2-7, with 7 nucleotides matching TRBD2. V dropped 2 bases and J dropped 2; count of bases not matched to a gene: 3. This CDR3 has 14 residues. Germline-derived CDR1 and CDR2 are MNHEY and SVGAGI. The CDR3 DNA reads TGTGCCAGCAGTTACGGGCTAGCGGCCTACGAGCAGTACTTC. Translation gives CASSYGLAAYEQYF.

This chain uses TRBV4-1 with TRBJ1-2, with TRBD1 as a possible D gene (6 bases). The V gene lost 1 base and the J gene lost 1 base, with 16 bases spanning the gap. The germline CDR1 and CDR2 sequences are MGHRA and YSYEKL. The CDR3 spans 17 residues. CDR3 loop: CASSQVLGQPVNYGYTF. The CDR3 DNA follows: TGCGCCAGCAGCCAAGTCCTGGGACAACCAGTTAACTATGGCTACACCTTC.

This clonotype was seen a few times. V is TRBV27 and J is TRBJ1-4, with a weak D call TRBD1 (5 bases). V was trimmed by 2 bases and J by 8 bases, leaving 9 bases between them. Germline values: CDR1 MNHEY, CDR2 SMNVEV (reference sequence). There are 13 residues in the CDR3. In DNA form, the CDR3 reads TGTGCCAGCAGTTTAGGGGCAGCAGAAAAACTGTTTTTT. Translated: CASSLGAAEKLFF.

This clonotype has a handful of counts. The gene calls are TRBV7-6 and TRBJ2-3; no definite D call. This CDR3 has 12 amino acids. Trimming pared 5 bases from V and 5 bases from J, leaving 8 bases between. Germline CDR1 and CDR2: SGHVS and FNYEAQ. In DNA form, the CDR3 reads TGTGCCAGCAGCCGTTCTAGAGATACGCAGTATTTT. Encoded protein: CASSRSRDTQYF.

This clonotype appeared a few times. The CDR3 nucleotides are TGTGCCAGCAGCTTATCACCAGGGATAGGAATAGGAGAGAGGGGAACTAATGAAAAACTGTTTTTT. This encodes CASSLSPGIGIGERGTNEKLFF. The V gene is TRBV7-2, the J gene TRBJ1-4, with D perhaps TRBD1 (5 bases). CDR3 size: 22 residues. V lost 2 bases, J lost 1 base, and 29 bases lay in between. Germline V gene data show CDR1 as SGHTA and CDR2 as FQGNSA.

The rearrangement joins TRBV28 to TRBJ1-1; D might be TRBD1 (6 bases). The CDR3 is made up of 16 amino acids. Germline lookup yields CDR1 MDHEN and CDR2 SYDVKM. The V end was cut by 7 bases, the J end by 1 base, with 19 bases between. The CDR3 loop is CASTTFVDSPNTEAFF. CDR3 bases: TGTGCCAGCACCACTTTCGTGGACAGTCCGAACACTGAAGCTTTCTTT. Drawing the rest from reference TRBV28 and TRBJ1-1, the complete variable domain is DVKVTQSSRYLVKRTGEKVFLECVQDMDHENMFWYRQDPGLGLRLIYFSYDVKMKEKGDIPEGYSVSREKKERFSLILESASTNQTSMYLCASTTFVDSPNTEAFFGQGTRLTVV.

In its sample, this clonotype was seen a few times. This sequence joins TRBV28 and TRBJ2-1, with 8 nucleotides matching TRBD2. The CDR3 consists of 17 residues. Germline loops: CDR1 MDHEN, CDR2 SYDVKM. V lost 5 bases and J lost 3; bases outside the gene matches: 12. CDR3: CASSTTIGGEYYNEQFF. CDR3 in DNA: TGTGCCAGCAGTACAACAATCGGGGGGGAGTACTACAATGAGCAGTTCTTC.

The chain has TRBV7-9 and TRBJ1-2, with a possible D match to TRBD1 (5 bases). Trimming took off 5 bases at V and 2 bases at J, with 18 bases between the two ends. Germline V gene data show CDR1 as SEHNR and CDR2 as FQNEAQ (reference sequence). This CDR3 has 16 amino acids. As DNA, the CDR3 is TGTGCCAGCAGCAAAGATACTGACCGGGGGAACTATGGCTACACCTTC. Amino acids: CASSKDTDRGNYGYTF.

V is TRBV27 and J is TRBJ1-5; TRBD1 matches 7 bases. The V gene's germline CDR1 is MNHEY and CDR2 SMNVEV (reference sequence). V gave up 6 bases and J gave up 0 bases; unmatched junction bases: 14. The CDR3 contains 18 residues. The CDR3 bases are TGTGCCAGCAGGCGGACAGGTCGACCCACCATTAGCAATCAGCCCCAGCATTTT. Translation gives CASRRTGRPTISNQPQHF.

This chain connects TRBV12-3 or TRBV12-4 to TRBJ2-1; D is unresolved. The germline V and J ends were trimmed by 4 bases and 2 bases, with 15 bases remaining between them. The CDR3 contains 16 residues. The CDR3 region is CASSSSPPAPYNEQFF. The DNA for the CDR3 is TGTGCCAGCAGTTCCTCGCCCCCAGCCCCCTACAATGAGCAGTTCTTC.

The DNA for the CDR3 is TGTGCCAGCAGCTGGGACTTCTACGGGGAGCAGTATTTT. Its protein product is CASSWDFYGEQYF. The genes are TRBV7-2 and TRBJ2-3; a weak D match, TRBD2 (6 bases). The CDR3 is 13 amino acids. Germline CDR1 SGHTA, CDR2 FQGNSA. Trimming took off 4 bases at V and 11 bases at J, with 16 bases between the two ends.

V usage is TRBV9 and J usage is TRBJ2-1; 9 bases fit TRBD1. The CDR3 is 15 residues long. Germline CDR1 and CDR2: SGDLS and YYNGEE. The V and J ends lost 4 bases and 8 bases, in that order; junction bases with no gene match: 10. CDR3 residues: CASSRHRGREHEQFF. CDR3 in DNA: TGTGCCAGCAGCAGGCACAGGGGGCGCGAACATGAGCAGTTCTTC.

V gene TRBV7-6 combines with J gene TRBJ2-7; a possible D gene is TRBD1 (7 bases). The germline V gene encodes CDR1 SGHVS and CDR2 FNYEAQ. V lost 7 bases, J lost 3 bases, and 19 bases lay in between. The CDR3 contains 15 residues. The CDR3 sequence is CASTGGLGGSYEQYF. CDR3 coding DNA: TGTGCCAGCACAGGGGGTCTCGGGGGTAGCTACGAGCAGTACTTC.

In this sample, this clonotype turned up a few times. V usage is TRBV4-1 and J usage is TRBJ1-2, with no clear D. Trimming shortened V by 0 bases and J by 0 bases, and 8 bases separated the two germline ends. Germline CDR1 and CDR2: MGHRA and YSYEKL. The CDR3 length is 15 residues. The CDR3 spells CASSQDGRTNYGYTF. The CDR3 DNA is TGCGCCAGCAGCCAAGATGGGAGGACTAACTATGGCTACACCTTC.

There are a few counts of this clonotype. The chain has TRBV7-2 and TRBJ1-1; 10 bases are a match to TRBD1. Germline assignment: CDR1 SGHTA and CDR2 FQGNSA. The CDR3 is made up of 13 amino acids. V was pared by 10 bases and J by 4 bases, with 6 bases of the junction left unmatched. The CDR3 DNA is TGTGCCACGTTAGGACAGGGGGTCACTGAAGCTTTCTTT. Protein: CATLGQGVTEAFF.

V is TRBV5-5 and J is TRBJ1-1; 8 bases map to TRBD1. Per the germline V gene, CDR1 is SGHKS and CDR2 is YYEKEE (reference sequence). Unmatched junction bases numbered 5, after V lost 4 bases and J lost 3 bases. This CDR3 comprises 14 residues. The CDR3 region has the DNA TGTGCCAGCAGCCCGGACAGGGCCGACACTGAAGCTTTCTTT. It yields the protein CASSPDRADTEAFF.

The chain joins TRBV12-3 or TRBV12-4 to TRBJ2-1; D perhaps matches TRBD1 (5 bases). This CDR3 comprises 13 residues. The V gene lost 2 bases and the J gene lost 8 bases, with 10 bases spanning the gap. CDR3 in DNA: TGTGCCAGCAGTTTACCAGGGAAATATGAGCAGTTCTTC. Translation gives CASSLPGKYEQFF.

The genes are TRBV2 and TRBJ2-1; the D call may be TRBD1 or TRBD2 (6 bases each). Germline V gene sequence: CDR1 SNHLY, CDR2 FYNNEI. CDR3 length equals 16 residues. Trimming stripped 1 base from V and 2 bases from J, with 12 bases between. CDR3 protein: CASSEVGGLTYNEQFF. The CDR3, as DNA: TGTGCCAGCAGTGAAGTTGGGGGGCTAACCTACAATGAGCAGTTCTTC.

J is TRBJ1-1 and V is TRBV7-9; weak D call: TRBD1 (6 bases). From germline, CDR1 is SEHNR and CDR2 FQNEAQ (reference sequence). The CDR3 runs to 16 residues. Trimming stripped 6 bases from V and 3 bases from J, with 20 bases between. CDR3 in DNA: TGTGCCAGCAGGCACCCTTTGGGGGGCGAGGACACTGAAGCTTTCTTT. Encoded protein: CASRHPLGGEDTEAFF.

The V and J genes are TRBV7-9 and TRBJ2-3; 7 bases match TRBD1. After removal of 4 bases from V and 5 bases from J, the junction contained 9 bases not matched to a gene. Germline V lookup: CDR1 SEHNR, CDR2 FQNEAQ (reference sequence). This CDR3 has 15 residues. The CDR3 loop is CASSSLTGLGDTQYF. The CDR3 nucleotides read TGTGCCAGCAGCTCGTTGACAGGGTTGGGAGATACGCAGTATTTT.

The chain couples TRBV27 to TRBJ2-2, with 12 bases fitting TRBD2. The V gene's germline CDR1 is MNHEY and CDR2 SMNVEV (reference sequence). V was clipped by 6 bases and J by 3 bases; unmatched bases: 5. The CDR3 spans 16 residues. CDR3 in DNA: TGTGCCAGCAGGCGACTAGCGGGGGCCTACACCGGGGAGCTGTTTTTT. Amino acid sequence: CASRRLAGAYTGELFF.

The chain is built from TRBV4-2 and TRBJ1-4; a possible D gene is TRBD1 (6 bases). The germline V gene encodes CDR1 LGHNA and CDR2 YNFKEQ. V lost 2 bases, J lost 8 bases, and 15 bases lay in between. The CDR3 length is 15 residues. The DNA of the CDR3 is TGTGCCAGCAGCCAACTCTACAGGGTGGGGGAAAAACTGTTTTTT. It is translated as CASSQLYRVGEKLFF.

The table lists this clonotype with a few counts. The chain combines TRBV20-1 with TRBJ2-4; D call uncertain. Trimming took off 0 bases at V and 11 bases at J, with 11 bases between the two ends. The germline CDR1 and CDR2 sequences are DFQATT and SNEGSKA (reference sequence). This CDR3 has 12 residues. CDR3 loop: CSARDLEVVQYF. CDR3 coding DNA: TGCAGTGCTAGAGATCTCGAGGTTGTTCAGTACTTC.

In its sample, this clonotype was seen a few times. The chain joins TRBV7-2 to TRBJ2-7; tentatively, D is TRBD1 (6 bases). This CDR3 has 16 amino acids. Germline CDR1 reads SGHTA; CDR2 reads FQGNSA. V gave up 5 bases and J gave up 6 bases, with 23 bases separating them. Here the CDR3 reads CASSPLWGPNSGEQYF. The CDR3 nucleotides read TGTGCCAGCAGCCCCCTGTGGGGGCCAAACTCGGGCGAGCAGTACTTC. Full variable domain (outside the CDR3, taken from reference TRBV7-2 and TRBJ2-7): GAGVSQSPSNKVTEKGKDVELRCDPISGHTALYWYRQSLGQGLEFLIYFQGNSAPDKSGLPSDRFSAERTGGSVSTLTIQRTQQEDSAVYLCASSPLWGPNSGEQYFGPGTRLTVT.